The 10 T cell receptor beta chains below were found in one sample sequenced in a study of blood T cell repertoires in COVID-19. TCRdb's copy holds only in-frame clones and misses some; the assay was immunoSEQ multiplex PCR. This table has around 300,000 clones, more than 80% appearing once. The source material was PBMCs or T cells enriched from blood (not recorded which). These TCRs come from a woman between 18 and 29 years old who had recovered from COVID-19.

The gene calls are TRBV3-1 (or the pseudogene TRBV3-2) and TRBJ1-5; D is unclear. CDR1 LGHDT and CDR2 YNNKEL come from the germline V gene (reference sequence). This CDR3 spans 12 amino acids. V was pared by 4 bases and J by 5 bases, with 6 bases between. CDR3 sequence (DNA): TGTGCCAGCAGCCTGAGGGATCAGCCCCAGCATTTT. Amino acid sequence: CASSLRDQPQHF.

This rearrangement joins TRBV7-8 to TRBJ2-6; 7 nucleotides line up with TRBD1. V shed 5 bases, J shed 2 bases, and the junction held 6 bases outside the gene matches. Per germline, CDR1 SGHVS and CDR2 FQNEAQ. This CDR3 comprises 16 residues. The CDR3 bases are TGTGCCAGCAGCCGCCAGACAGGGACTGGGGCCAACGTCCTGACTTTC. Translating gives CASSRQTGTGANVLTF.

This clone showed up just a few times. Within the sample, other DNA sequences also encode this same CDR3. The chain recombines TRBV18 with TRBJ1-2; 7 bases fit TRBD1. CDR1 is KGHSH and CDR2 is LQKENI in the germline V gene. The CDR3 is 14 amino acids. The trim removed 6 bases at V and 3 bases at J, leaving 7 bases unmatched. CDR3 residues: CASSPTGQDYGYTF. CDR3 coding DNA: TGTGCCAGCTCTCCCACCGGACAGGACTATGGCTACACCTTC.

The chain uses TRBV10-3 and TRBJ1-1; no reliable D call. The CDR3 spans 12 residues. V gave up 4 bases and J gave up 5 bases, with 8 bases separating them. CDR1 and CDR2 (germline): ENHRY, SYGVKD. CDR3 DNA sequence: TGTGCCATCAGTGGGCCCAGGACTGAAGCTTTCTTT. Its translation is CAISGPRTEAFF.

Here the CDR3 DNA reads TGTGCCACCAGCAGGGGCGTAGGCTACACCTTC. Translating gives CATSRGVGYTF. V gene TRBV15 combines with J gene TRBJ1-2, with D unclear. The V end was cut by 3 bases, the J end by 8 bases, with 7 bases between. Looked up from germline, CDR1 is LNHNV and CDR2 is YYDKDF (reference sequence). The CDR3 has 11 amino acids. Complete variable domain (other parts from reference TRBV15 and TRBJ1-2): DAMVIQNPRYQVTQFGKPVTLSCSQTLNHNVMYWYQQKSSQAPKLLFHYYDKDFNNEADTPDNFQSRRPNTSFCFLDIRSPGLGDTAMYLCATSRGVGYTFGSGTRLTVV.

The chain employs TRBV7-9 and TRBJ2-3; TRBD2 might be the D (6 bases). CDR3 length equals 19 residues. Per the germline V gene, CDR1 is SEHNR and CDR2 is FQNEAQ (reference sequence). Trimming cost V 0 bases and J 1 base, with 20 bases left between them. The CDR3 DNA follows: TGTGCCAGCAGCTTAGCATTGGGGTGGAGGGACCAGGGCACAGATACGCAGTATTTT. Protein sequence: CASSLALGWRDQGTDTQYF.

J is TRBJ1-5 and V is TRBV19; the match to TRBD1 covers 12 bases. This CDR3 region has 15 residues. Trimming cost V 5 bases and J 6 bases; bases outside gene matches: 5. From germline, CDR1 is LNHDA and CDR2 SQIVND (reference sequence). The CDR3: CASSSGQGAGQPQHF. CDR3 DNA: TGTGCCAGTAGTTCGGGACAGGGGGCTGGTCAGCCCCAGCATTTT.

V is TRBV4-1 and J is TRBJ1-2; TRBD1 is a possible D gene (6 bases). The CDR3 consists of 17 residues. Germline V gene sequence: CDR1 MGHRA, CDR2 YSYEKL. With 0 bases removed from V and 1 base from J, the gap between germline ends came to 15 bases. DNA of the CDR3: TGCGCCAGCAGCCAAGATGCGGCAGGGGTGAATAACTATGGCTACACCTTC. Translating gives CASSQDAAGVNNYGYTF.

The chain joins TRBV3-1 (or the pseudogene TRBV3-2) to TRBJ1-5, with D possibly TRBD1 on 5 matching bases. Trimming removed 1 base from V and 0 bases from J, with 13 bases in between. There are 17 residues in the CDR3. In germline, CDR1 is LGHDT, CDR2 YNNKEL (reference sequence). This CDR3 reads CASSQAFPGFSNQPQHF. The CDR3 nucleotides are TGTGCCAGCAGCCAAGCTTTTCCAGGGTTTAGCAATCAGCCCCAGCATTTT.

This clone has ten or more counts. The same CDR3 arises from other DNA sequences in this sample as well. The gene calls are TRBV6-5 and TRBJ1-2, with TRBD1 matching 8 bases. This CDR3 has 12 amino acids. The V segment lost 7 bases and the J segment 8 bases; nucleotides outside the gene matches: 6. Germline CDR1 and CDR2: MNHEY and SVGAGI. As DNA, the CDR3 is TGTGCCAGCACTCAGGGGGCAGGAGGCTACACCTTC. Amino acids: CASTQGAGGYTF.